Below, one T cell receptor (beta chain) is given with its context. The target of this receptor is not known. One end of the junction is discordant with germline, which a read error may explain. Graves' hyperthyroidism was defined as stable when no progression to ophthalmopathy occurred over 18 months of follow-up. Hyperthyroidism patients were newly diagnosed, had a disease duration of under 2 months, and were aged 18 to 65 years. Exclusion was applied to patients with uncontrolled infections, other autoimmune diseases, pregnancy or lactation. Diagnoses were established on the basis of clinical symptoms, serum thyroxine and TRAb, thyroid ultrasound, and orbital computed tomography. Total RNA was extracted using Trizol reagent, and RNA quality was assessed on an Agilent 2100 Bioanalyzer. This entry comes from a study of T cells in Graves' hyperthyroidism and ophthalmopathy (dated by TCRdb to between 2018 and 2020). Regarding the complete study: TCR V-J signatures able to tell the groups apart were searched for in a discovery cohort of more than 90 patients, of whom 43 had Graves' ophthalmopathy and around 56 had stable Graves' hyperthyroidism. An independent validation cohort of around 19 hyperthyroidism patients and approximately 17 patients who later progressed to ophthalmopathy tested prospective prediction of ophthalmopathy. The study also compared thyroid tissue and blood T-cell repertoires from over 5 Graves' hyperthyroidism patients. TCR Vbeta CDR3 sequencing of roughly 140 peripheral blood samples (over 40 ophthalmopathy, about 80 hyperthyroidism and roughly 17 progressor patients) is reported in the paper. The approximately 98 discovery patients were randomly divided into training and test sets at a 7:3 ratio. Once sampling was done, hyperthyroidism patients were given methimazole at a starting dose of 30 mg daily, whereas ophthalmopathy patients were given high-dose intravenous methylprednisolone.

The full study reports these points: In validation, the model predicted progression to ophthalmopathy with around 71% sensitivity and 72% to 85% specificity, a median of 6.5 months before onset. Ophthalmopathy was separated from stable hyperthyroidism by a 13 V-J signature model, with approximately 90% sensitivity and just over 81% specificity obtained in cross-validation and 80%/75% obtained in testing. Sample size was not statistically predetermined, and blinding of investigators to group allocation was not performed. Most expanded thyroid clonotypes (frequency above 0.001) were also detected in blood, suggesting blood repertoires may reflect thyroid immune responses.

TCR beta CDR3 regions were amplified from RNA transcripts. For the first round of RT-PCR on the TCR CDR3, the HTBI primer set was used together with the Qiagen OneStep RT-PCR kit. Libraries were constructed in a second round of multiplex PCR, after which size selection and purification were carried out. The libraries were sequenced on an Illumina HiSeq2000 using paired-end 100 bp reads. In the paper's pipeline: SOAPnuke was used to process the raw data, removing reads that contained adapters or uncalled bases, had a mean Phred below 15, or lacked an exact match to the constant primer or identifier. COPE v1.2.5 was used to merge high-quality paired reads, and clonotypes were defined as unique nucleotide sequences. MiTCR v1.1 was used to align clonotypes to the IMGT TRBV, TRBD and TRBJ reference segments. The analysis was restricted to V-J combinations with a frequency above 0.0001, which together covered roughly 99% of the repertoires. The TCS score was defined as the ratio of F50 (clonal expansion) to E x V (chaos), calculated using BLOSUM62-based TCRdist between CDR3 peptides within each V-J. Welch's t-statistics and random forest reduced 500 to 550 V-J features to about 12, which were used in a naive Bayes classifier (R e1071). The similarity between thyroid and blood repertoires was quantified using the Morisita-Horn index. TCRdb reworked the public reads: Q25 trimming with fastp, MiXCR clone assembly, productive beta chains retained. Here each entry gathers all rows of one CDR3 protein and keeps the most common genes and DNA. These V and J calls are TCRdb output, not the study's own analysis. The sample table holds 610,000 or so distinct CDR3 sequences, of which about 45% were seen once. Around 7.7% of the sample rests with the top ten.

The source material was peripheral blood or thyroid tissue (not recorded which). The receptor was derived from a woman in her late teens or twenties with Graves' hyperthyroidism.

This receptor has the CDR3 CAISYLYGYTF. The DNA is TGTGCCATCAGTTATTTGTATGGTTACACCTTC. The chain employs TRBV10-3 and TRBJ1-2; a confident D gene designation cannot be given. The CDR3 starts with the cysteine, ends with the phenylalanine, and has 11 residues. Just the 33-base CDR3 DNA is kept, in frame starting at base 1. CDR1 ENHRY and CDR2 SYGVKD were looked up in the germline V gene.